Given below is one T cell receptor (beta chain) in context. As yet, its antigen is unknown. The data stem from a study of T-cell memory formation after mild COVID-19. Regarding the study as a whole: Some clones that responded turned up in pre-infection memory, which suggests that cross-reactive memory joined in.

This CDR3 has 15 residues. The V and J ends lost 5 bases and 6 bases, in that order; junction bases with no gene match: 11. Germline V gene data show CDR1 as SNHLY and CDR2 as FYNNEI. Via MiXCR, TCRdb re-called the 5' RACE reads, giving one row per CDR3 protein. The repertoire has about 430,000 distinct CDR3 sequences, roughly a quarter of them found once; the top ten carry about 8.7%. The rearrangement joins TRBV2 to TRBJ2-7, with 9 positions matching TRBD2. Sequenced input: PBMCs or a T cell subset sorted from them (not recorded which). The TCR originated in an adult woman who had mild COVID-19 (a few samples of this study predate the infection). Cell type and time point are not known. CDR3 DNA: TGTGCCAGCAGTCCTCTAGCGGGAACGTCCCTCGAGCAGTACTTC. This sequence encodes CASSPLAGTSLEQYF.